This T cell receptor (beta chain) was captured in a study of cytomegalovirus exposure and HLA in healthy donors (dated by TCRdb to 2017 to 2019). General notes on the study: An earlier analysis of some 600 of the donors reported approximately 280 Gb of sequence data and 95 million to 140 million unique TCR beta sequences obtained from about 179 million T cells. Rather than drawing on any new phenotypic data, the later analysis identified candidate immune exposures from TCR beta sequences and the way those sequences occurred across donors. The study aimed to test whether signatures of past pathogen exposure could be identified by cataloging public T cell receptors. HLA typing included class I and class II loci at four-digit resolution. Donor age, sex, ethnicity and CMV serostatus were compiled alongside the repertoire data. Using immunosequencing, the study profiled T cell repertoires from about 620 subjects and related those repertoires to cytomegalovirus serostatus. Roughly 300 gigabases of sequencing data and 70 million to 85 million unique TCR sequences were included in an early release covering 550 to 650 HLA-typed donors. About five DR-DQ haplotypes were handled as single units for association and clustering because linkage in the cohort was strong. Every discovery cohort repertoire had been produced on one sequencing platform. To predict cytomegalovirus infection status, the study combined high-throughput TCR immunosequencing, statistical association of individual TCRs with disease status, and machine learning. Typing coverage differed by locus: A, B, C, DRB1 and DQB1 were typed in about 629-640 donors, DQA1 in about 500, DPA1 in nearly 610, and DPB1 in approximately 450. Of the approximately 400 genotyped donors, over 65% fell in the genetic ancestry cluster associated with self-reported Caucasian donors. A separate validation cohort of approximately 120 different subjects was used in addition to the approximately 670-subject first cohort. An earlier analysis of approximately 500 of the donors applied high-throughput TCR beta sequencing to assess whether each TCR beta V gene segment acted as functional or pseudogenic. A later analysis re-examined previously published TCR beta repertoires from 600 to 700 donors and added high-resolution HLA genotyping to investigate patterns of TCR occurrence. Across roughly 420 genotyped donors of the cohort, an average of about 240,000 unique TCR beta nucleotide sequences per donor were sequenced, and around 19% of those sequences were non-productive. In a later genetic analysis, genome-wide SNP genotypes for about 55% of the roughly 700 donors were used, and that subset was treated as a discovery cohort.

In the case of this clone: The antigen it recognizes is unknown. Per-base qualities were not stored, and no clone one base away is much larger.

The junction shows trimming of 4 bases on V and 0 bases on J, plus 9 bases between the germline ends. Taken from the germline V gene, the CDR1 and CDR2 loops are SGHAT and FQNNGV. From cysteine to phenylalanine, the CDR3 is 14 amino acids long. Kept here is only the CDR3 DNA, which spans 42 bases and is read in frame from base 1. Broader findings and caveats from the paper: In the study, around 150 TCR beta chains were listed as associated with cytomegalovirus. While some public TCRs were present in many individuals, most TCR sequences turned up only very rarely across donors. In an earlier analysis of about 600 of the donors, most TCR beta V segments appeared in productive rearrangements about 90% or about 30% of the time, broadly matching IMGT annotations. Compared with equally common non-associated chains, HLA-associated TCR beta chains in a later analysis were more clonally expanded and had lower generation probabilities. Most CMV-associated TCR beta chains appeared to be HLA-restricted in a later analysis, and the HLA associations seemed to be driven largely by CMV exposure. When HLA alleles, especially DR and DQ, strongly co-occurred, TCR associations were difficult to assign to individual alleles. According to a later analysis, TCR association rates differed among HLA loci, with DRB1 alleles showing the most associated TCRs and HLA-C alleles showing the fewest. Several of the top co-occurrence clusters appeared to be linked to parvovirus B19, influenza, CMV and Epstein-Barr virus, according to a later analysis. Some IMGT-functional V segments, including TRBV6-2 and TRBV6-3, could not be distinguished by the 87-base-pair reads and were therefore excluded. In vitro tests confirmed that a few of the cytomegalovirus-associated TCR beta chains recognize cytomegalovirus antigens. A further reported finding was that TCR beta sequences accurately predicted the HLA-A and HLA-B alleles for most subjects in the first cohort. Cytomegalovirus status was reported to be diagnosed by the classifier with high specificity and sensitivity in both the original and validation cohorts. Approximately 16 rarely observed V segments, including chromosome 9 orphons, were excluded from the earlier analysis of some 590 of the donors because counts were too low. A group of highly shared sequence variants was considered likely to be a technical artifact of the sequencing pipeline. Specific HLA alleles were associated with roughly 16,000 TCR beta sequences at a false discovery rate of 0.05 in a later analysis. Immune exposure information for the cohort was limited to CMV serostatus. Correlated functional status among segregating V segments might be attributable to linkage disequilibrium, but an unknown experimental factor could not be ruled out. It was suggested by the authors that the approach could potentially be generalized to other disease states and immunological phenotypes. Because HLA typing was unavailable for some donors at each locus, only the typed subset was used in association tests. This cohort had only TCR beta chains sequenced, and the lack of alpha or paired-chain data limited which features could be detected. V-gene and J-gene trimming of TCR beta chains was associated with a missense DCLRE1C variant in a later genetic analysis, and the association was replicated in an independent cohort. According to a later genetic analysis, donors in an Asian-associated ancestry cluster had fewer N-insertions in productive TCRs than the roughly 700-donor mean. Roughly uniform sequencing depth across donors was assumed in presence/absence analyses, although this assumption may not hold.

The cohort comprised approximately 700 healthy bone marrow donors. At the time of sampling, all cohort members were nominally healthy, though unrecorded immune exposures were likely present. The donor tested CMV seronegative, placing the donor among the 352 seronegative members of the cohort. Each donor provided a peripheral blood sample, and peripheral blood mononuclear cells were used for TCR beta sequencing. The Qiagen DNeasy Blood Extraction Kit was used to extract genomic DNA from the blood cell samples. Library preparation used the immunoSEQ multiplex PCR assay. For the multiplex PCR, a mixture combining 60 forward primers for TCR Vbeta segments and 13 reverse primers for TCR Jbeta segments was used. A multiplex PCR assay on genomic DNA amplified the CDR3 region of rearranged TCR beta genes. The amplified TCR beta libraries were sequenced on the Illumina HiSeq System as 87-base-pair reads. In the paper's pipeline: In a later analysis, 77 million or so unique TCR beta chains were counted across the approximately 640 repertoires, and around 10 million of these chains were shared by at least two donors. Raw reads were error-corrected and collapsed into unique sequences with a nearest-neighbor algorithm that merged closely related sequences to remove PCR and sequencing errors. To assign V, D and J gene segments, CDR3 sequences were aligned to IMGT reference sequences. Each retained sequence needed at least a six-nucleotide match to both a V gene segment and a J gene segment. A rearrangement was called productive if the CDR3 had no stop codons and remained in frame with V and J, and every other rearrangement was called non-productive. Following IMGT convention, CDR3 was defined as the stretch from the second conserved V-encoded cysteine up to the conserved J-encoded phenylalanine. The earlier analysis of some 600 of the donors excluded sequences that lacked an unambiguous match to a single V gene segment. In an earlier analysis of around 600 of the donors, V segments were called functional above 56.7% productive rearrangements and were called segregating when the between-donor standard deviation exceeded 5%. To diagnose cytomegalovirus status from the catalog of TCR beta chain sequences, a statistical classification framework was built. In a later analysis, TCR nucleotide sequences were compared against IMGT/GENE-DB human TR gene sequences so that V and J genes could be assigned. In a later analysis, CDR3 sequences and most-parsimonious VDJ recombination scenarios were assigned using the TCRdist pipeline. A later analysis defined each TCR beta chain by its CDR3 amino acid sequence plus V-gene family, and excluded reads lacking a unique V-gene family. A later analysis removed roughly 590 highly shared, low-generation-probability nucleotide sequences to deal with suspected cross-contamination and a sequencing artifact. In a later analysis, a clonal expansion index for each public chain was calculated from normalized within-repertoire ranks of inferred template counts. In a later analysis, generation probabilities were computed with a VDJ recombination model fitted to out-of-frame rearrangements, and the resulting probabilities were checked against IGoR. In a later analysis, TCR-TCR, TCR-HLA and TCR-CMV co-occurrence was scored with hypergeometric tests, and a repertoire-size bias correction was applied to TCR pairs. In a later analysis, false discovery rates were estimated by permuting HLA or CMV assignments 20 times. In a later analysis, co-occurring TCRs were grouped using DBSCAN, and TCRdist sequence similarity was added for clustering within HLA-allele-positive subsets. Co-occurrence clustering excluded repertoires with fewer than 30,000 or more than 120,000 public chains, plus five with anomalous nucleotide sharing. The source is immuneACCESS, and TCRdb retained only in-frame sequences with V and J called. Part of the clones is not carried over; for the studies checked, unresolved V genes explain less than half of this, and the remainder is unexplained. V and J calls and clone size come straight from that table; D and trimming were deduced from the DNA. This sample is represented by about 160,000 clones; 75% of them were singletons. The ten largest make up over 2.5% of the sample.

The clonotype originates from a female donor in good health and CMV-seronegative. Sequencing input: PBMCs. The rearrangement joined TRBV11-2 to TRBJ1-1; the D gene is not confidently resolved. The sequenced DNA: TGTGCCAGCAGCTACTTCGGGTTGAACACTGAAGCTTTCTTT. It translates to CASSYFGLNTEAFF.